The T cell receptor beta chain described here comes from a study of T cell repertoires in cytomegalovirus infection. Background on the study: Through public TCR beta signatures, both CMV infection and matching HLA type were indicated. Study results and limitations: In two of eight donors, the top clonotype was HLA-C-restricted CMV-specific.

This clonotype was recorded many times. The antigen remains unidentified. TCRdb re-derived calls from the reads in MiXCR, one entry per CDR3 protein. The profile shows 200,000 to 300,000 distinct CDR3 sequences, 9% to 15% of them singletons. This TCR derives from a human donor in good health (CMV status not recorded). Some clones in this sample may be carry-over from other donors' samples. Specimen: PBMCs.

CDR3 sequence: CASSPGTSGSSYEQYF. The CDR3 DNA is TGTGCCAGCAGTCCGGGGACTAGCGGGAGCTCCTACGAGCAGTACTTC. J is TRBJ2-7 and V is TRBV12-3 or TRBV12-4; 14 bases align to TRBD2. The CDR3 sequence is 16 residues long. V was pared by 5 bases and J by 0 bases, with 3 bases of the junction left unmatched.